What follows is one T cell receptor (beta chain) and its context. Its specificity is unknown. These data belong to a study of cytomegalovirus exposure and HLA in healthy donors. The study's findings and limits: Fewer N-insertions (relative to the approximately 700-donor mean) were reportedly seen in an Asian-associated ancestry cluster in a later analysis. Later analysis identified about 15,000 TCR beta sequences associated with HLA alleles, using a false discovery rate threshold of 0.05.

The germline gives CDR1 SGHRS, CDR2 YFSETQ. V lost 0 bases, J lost 10 bases, and 9 bases stayed unmatched. The CDR3 is made up of 15 amino acids. Vbeta (60) and Jbeta (13) primers were used in the PCR. Here immunoSEQ multiplex PCR was the method, and the copy in TCRdb shows in-frame clones only, minus some. The sample contains about 100,000 clones, approximately 85% of which appear only once. Sequences were obtained from PBMCs. The chain recombines TRBV5-1 with TRBJ2-1, with 8 bases that match TRBD2. This sequence was found in a man aged 25-40 years in good health and CMV-seronegative. The CDR3 nucleotides are TGCGCCAGCAGCTTGGCGGCGGGAGGACCGTTCGAGCAGTTCTTC. Translating gives CASSLAAGGPFEQFF.